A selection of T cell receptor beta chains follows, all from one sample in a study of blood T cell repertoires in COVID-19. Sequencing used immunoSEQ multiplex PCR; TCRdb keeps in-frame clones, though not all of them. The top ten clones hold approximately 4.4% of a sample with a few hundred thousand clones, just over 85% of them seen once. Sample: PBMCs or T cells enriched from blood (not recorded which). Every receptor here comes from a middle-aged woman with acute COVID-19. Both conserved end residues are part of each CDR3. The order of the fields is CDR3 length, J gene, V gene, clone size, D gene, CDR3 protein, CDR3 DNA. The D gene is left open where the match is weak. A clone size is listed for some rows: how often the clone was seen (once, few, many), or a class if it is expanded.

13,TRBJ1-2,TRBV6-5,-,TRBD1,CASKPQGAVGYTF,TGTGCCAGCAAACCCCAGGGGGCGGTGGGCTACACCTTC
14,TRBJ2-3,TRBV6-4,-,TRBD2,CASSASGGEDTQYF,TGTGCCAGCAGTGCTAGCGGAGGAGAAGATACGCAGTATTTT
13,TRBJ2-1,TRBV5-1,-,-,CASSRLLYNEQFF,TGCGCCAGCAGCCGACTCCTATACAATGAGCAGTTCTTC
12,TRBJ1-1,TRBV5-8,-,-,CASTPTGTEAFF,TGTGCCAGCACCCCTACCGGCACTGAAGCTTTCTTT
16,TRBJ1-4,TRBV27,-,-,CASSLFGGRLAEKLFF,TGTGCCAGCAGTTTATTCGGGGGTAGGCTTGCTGAAAAACTGTTTTTT
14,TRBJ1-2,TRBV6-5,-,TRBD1,CASSYSTGDYGYTF,TGTGCCAGCAGTTACTCGACAGGGGACTATGGCTACACCTTC
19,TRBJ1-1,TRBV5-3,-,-,CARSLALQDSLKQNTEAFF,TGTGCCAGAAGCTTAGCCCTCCAGGACAGCCTTAAACAGAACACTGAAGCTTTCTTT
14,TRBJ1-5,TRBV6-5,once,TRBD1,CASSRGTGEQPQHF,TGTGCCAGCAGTCGCGGGACAGGGGAACAGCCCCAGCATTTT
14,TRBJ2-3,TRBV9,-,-,CASSVAASRDTQYF,TGTGCCAGCAGCGTGGCCGCTAGCAGAGATACGCAGTATTTT
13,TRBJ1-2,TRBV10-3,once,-,CAISDPVDYGYTF,TGTGCCATCAGTGATCCGGTGGACTATGGCTACACCTTC
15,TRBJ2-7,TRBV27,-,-,CASSPGTKDLYEQYF,TGTGCCAGCAGTCCCGGGACAAAAGATCTCTACGAGCAGTACTTC
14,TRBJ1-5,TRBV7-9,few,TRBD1,CASSLTGVNQPQHF,TGTGCCAGCAGCCTTACAGGGGTCAATCAGCCCCAGCATTTT
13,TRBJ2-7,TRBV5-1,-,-,CASSSLETYEQYF,TGCGCCAGCAGCTCTCTAGAGACCTACGAGCAGTACTTC
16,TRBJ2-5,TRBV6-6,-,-,CASSSGSRLGQETQYF,TGTGCCAGCAGTTCTGGTTCGAGGCTAGGCCAAGAGACCCAGTACTTC
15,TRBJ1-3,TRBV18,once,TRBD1,CASSPLGTGSDTIYF,TGTGCCAGCTCACCCCTCGGGACAGGGTCAGACACCATATATTTT
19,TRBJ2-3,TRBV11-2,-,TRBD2,CASRPGLAGGLLFSDTQYF,TGTGCCAGCAGACCGGGACTAGCGGGGGGGCTTTTATTTTCGGATACGCAGTATTTT
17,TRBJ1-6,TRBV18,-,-,CASSPPGPSSYNSPLHF,TGTGCCAGCTCACCACCTGGGCCGAGCTCCTATAATTCACCCCTCCACTTT
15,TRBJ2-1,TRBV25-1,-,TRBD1,CASSPDRGGYNEQFF,TGTGCCAGCAGTCCGGACAGGGGGGGCTACAATGAGCAGTTCTTC
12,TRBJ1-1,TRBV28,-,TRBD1,CASSLVQGAAFF,TGTGCCAGCAGTTTAGTACAGGGGGCCGCTTTCTTT
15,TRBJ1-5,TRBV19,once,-,CASTLLLGDNQPQHF,TGTGCCAGTACCCTCCTATTAGGGGACAATCAGCCCCAGCATTTT
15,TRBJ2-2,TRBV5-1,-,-,CASSLTGREPGELFF,TGCGCCAGCAGCTTGACGGGAAGAGAACCCGGGGAGCTGTTTTTT
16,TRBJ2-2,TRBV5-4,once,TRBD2,CASSLVASGSTGELFF,TGTGCCAGCAGCTTGGTGGCTAGCGGATCCACCGGGGAGCTGTTTTTT
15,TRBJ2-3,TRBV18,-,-,CASSPEGPPTDTQYF,TGTGCCAGCTCACCGGAGGGGCCTCCCACAGATACGCAGTATTTT
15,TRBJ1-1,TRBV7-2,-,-,CASSYTSLMNTEAFF,TGTGCCAGCAGCTACACCTCTCTCATGAACACTGAAGCTTTCTTT
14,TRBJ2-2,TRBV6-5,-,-,CASSYGGGRTELFF,TGTGCCAGCAGTTACGGGGGGGGCCGTACGGAGCTGTTTTTT
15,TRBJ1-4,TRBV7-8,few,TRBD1,CASGEKGQINEKLFF,TGTGCCAGCGGAGAGAAGGGACAGATTAATGAAAAACTGTTTTTT
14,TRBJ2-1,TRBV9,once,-,CASSVGRGKDEQFF,TGTGCCAGCAGCGTAGGTAGGGGAAAGGATGAGCAGTTCTTC